This entry is about one T cell receptor beta chain. What it binds is not known. The total RNA that was extracted per sample amounted to at least 6 micrograms. The germline V gene encodes CDR1 SGHDN and CDR2 FVKESK. The CDR3 has 20 residues. Trimming at V came to 3 bases and at J to 0 bases, leaving 13 bases not matched to a gene. A second PCR of about 6 to 12 cycles used a sample-barcoded 5' primer and a J-beta primer mix. TCRdb re-called the 5' RACE reads through MiXCR, storing one row per CDR3 protein. Among around 800,000 distinct CDR3 sequences listed, about 55% were seen once. The entry originates in a study of blood T cells in healthy people across ages. General study findings and limits: Naive and antigen-experienced cells were not separated, limiting conclusive comparison.

Material: blood. This sequence joins TRBV14 and TRBJ2-6; 8 nucleotides line up with TRBD1. The clonotype comes from a man aged 80 or over in good health. As DNA, the CDR3 is TGTGCCAGCAGCCAGGGGTTGCCGACAGGGGTCCTCTCTGGGGCCAACGTCCTGACTTTC. The encoded protein is CASSQGLPTGVLSGANVLTF.